One and the same sample provided the 7 T cell receptor beta chains below, sequenced in a study of beta chain features in type 1 diabetes. Of the isolated RNA, all was reverse transcribed, and so the sequenced material was expressed TCRB transcripts. Repertoires were generated with immunoSEQ multiplex PCR, while TCRdb's copy carries only in-frame clones and drops some. The table lists some 150,000 clones, about 10% of them singletons. The specimen sequenced was naive CD4+ T cells from blood. The receptors here all came from a man aged 18 to 30 in good health.

Only a few counts were recorded for this clone. This rearrangement joins TRBV6-1 to TRBJ1-1; 8 bases line up with TRBD1. The J segment lost 4 bases and the V segment lost 6 bases, leaving 4 bases of the junction unmatched. CDR1 MNHNS and CDR2 SASEGT come from the germline V gene. The CDR3 sequence is 13 residues long. CDR3 sequence (DNA): TGTGCCAGCAGAAATACAGGGGGCACTGAAGCTTTCTTT. Its protein is CASRNTGGTEAFF.

The chain couples TRBV19 to TRBJ1-5, with 9 bases fitting TRBD1. Per the germline V gene, CDR1 is LNHDA and CDR2 is SQIVND (reference sequence). The CDR3 runs to 13 residues. Trimming at V came to 11 bases and at J to 5 bases, leaving 7 bases not matched to a gene. For the CDR3, the DNA is TGTGCCGCCGGGACAGGGAGGGATCAGCCCCAGCATTTT. Its protein is CAAGTGRDQPQHF. Based on the CDR3 plus reference TRBV19 and TRBJ1-5, the full variable domain is DGGITQSPKYLFRKEGQNVTLSCEQNLNHDAMYWYRQDPGQGLRLIYYSQIVNDFQKGDIAEGYSVSREKKESFPLTVTSAQKNPTAFYLCAAGTGRDQPQHFGDGTRLSIL.

This rearrangement joins TRBV11-2 to TRBJ2-7, with unresolved D. Per the germline V gene, CDR1 is SGHAT and CDR2 is FQNNGV. The CDR3 is 12 residues long. V gave up 2 bases and J gave up 6 bases, with 8 bases separating them. Written as DNA, the CDR3 is TGTGCCAGCAGCTTATTCCGTCCCGAGCAGTACTTC. It yields the protein CASSLFRPEQYF.

This sequence joins TRBV7-8 and TRBJ2-3, with TRBD2 identical over 14 bases. This CDR3 has 17 residues. Looked up from germline, CDR1 is SGHVS and CDR2 is FQNEAQ. The V and J ends lost 5 bases and 2 bases, in that order; junction bases with no gene match: 6. The CDR3 region has the DNA TGTGCCAGCAGCCGCCGACTAGCGGGGGGGATCACAGATACGCAGTATTTT. This translates into CASSRRLAGGITDTQYF.

This clone has more than one count but fewer than ten. The rearrangement uses TRBV11-2 and TRBJ1-2; D unresolved. V shed 1 base and J shed 3 bases, with 6 bases lying between them. The CDR3 sequence is 13 residues long. Looked up from germline, CDR1 is SGHAT and CDR2 is FQNNGV. The CDR3 DNA reads as TGTGCCAGCAGCTTAGGAGGCTACTATGGCTACACCTTC. Protein product: CASSLGGYYGYTF. Looking up the rest from reference TRBV11-2 and TRBJ1-2 gives the full variable domain: EAGVAQSPRYKIIEKRQSVAFWCNPISGHATLYWYQQILGQGPKLLIQFQNNGVVDDSQLPKDRFSAERLKGVDSTLKIQPAKLEDSAVYLCASSLGGYYGYTFGSGTRLTVV.

This chain uses TRBV5-1 with TRBJ1-3; D ambiguous. The length of the CDR3 is 15 residues. Germline values: CDR1 SGHRS, CDR2 YFSETQ. V was trimmed by 5 bases and J by 0 bases, leaving 12 bases between them. As DNA, the CDR3 is TGCGCCAGCAGGGCGGGTCCCTTCTCTGGAAACACCATATATTTT. Amino acid sequence: CASRAGPFSGNTIYF.

The CDR3: CASRPGTGVGNEQYF. Here the CDR3 DNA reads TGTGCCAGCAGACCCGGGACAGGGGTTGGGAACGAGCAGTACTTC. The rearrangement uses TRBV2 and TRBJ2-7, with 10 bases matching TRBD1. Germline V gene data show CDR1 as SNHLY and CDR2 as FYNNEI. The CDR3 totals 15 residues. V trimming: 6 bases; J trimming: 5 bases; junction bases outside the gene matches: 10. Using reference TRBV2 and TRBJ2-7 for the parts outside the CDR3, the full variable domain is EPEVTQTPSHQVTQMGQEVILRCVPISNHLYFYWYRQILGQKVEFLVSFYNNEISEKSEIFDDQFSVERPDGSNFTLKIRSTKLEDSAMYFCASRPGTGVGNEQYFGPGTRLTVT.